This T cell receptor beta chain comes out of a study of beta chain features in type 1 diabetes (dated by TCRdb to 2016 to 2019). At the level of the whole study: Patients and healthy donors did not differ in mean age, gender distribution, total cell number or subset yield. A total of 107,917,701 sorted cells were examined across all samples, and a strong correlation was observed between cell number per subset and RNA yield. The study compared the TCRB repertoires of sorted circulating CD4+ T cell subsets in recently diagnosed type 1 diabetes patients with those in matched healthy donors. Regulatory and stem cell-like memory subsets were isolated from only 8 patients and roughly eight healthy donors, whereas naive and central memory subsets came from all 28 donors.

V gives up 6 bases and J gives up 0 bases, and the segment between their germline ends measures 6 bases. Per the germline V gene, SNHLY is the CDR1 and FYNNEI is the CDR2. Measured from the cysteine to the phenylalanine, the CDR3 is 13 residues long. Only the CDR3 DNA is retained, 39 bases long and in frame from the first base. As regards this clone: Its antigen specificity is not known. The record has no base qualities; no much larger clone is one base away.

The High Capacity cDNA Reverse Transcription Kit was used to reverse transcribe all of the isolated RNA, meaning that expressed TCRB transcripts were what got sequenced. Naive, central memory and regulatory T cell samples underwent deep immunoSEQ sequencing, averaging approximately 3.3 million total reads per sample. Sorted cells were lysed in RLT buffer, and RNA was extracted using DNase-treated RNeasy Micro or Mini kits according to cell number. To prevent cross-contamination, every cell subset was processed on its own, while patient and healthy donor samples were processed together. Using the immunoSEQ multiplex PCR, TCRB sequences were amplified from cDNA into 87-bp fragments spanning the CDR3 region. Sequencing of the amplicons was performed on the Illumina HiSeq platform. In the original analysis: Synthetic template baselines were used to correct PCR bias computationally, reads within Hamming distance 2 were collapsed together, and singletons that could not be merged were discarded. By aligning reads against IMGT, V, D and J genes, CDR3 length, and insertions or deletions at six rearrangement sites were assigned. Within each subset, clonotype counts were normalized to the number of sorted cells before true diversity and Gini coefficients were calculated with the tcR R package. Repertoire sharing was quantified using the overlap coefficient calculated on TCRB nucleotide sequences. TCRdb re-hosts the immuneACCESS table, in-frame sequences only. Its copies lack some clones; in the studies checked, an unresolved V gene accounts for under half of them, and the cause for the rest is not known. The D gene and trimming were derived from the DNA, and the V and J assignments and clone size from that table. Within this sample are roughly 300,000 clones, with approximately 10% of them counted one time only. The ten largest clones represent 1% of the sample.

From each donor, a single peripheral blood sample of about 120 mL on average was drawn into heparinised tubes. A BD FACSAria II was used to sort naive, central memory, regulatory and stem cell-like memory CD4+ T cells with a panel that included CD45RO, CCR7, CD25, CD127, CD95 and CD27. All sorted populations exceeded 95% purity. PBMCs were isolated immediately by Lymphoprep density gradient centrifugation and stained directly without culture. Samples were stained and sorted in pairs, with one healthy donor and one patient per experiment, so that batch effects were minimized. What the work shows at the level of the full study, not this receptor alone: The naive, central memory and regulatory TCRB repertoires appeared to resemble one another more closely among patients than among healthy donors. HLA sub-analyses involved small numbers of individuals, so any influence of HLA type on TCRB rearrangement remained unresolved. Because cDNA rather than genomic DNA was sequenced, highly expressing activated cells could have been over-represented, although no difference in activation and CD3 levels was found between groups. Patients with type 1 diabetes made fewer insertions and deleted more nucleotides at VDJ recombination sites, implying thymic rearrangement abnormalities. In all four CD4+ subsets, TCRB CDR3 length was moderately but significantly shorter in type 1 diabetes patients. Shorter templates might have been favored by PCR, but patient and control samples were amplified and corrected together, so both groups would have been affected equally by any skew.

The source is a man aged 30 to 39 with type 1 diabetes. The sequence links TRBV2 to TRBJ2-4, and possibly TRBD1, on 6 matching bases. The sequencing input was central memory CD4+ T cells from blood. Here the CDR3 is given as CASRGQAKNIQYF. Read as DNA, the sequence is TGTGCCAGCAGGGGACAAGCCAAAAACATTCAGTACTTC. With the portions outside the CDR3 filled from the reference TRBV2 and TRBJ2-4 genes, the complete variable region becomes EPEVTQTPSHQVTQMGQEVILRCVPISNHLYFYWYRQILGQKVEFLVSFYNNEISEKSEIFDDQFSVERPDGSNFTLKIRSTKLEDSAMYFCASRGQAKNIQYFGAGTRLSVL.